This section outlines one TCR beta chain sequence together with its context. This clone has more than one count but fewer than ten. The specificity of this receptor is unknown. It has no much larger one-base neighbor in the sample; base qualities were not kept. Interpreted using the paper, the time point label stands for: baseline before first vaccination. Vaccinee samples were obtained from the UK trials COV001 and COV002, which included a single-blind randomized controlled phase 2/3 trial of AZD1222 (ChAdOx1 nCoV-19) in healthy adults. For TCRbeta chain sequencing, PBMC samples were collected from trial participants at day 0 and at day 28 after the second dose. This record comes from a study of T cell responses to AZD1222 COVID-19 vaccine (dated by TCRdb to the early 2020s). Regarding the complete study: AZD1222 recipients with second doses at about 4 weeks or about 12 weeks were pooled, because spike-specific TCR depth and breadth did not differ between schedules. A total of 240 or so trial participants underwent TCR sequencing, of whom about 210 had received two doses of AZD1222 and about 25 had received two doses of the MenACWY control vaccine. Enrollment into the trials was organized by age into subgroups of 18-55, 56-69 and 70-plus years, and those subgroups contained around 150, 28 and 57 TCR-sequenced participants, respectively.

The CDR3 has 13 amino acids, counting the end cysteine and phenylalanine. Of the read, only the CDR3 DNA is kept; its 39 bases are in frame from base 1. Deletion took 5 bases off V and 5 bases off J, with a span of 9 bases between the germline ends. As encoded in the germline V gene (reference sequence), CDR1 is SEHNR while CDR2 is FQNEAQ. The CDR3 regions of human TCRbeta chains were subjected to immunosequencing. Under the source paper's analysis protocol: Repertoire TCRs were matched against a reference library of SARS-CoV-2-specific TCRs generated with the MIRA antigen-specificity platform. Breadth was defined as the fraction of unique TCRs that were SARS-CoV-2-associated, and depth was defined as the fraction of total T cells that were SARS-CoV-2-associated. Using the MIRA data, each spike-specific TCR was mapped to the spike region that the TCR reacts to and placed in a CD4 or CD8 class. Log10-transformed breadth and depth values were compared by one-way ANOVA with Sidak's multiple comparisons tests. Sourced from immuneACCESS, this table was stored by TCRdb with only in-frame sequences that have V and J called. A share of the clones is absent; for the studies checked, an unresolved V gene accounts for under half, and the remainder has no known explanation. The DNA gave D and trimming, while V, J and clone size come from that table. The sample has roughly 120,000 clones on record, 70% to 90% of them singletons. The ten largest make up 1.6% of the sample.

Overall results and qualifications from the work: Conclusions about previously exposed vaccinees were limited because only a handful of AZD1222 recipients were SARS-CoV-2 seropositive at baseline. Most participants were white British and females outnumbered males, and the authors suggested that clonal diversity may have been underestimated. Spike-specific TCR breadth and depth rose significantly after two AZD1222 doses compared with day 0 and with MenACWY recipients. The 56-69-year group was small, and its depth increase did not reach significance, likely because of low power. Because no day 14 peak-response samples were available, the repertoires could be characterized only after the peak T cell response. Reportedly, almost half of the unique spike-specific TCRs recognized epitopes lying outside the regions that are mutated in the B.1.351 and B.1.1.7 variants. The vaccine-associated CD4 TCRs covered the entire spike protein, and the dominant responses fell in regions 160-218 and 743-854.

The source material was peripheral blood, sampled on day 0 of AZD1222 vaccination. This receptor was obtained from an adult in good health. This sequence uses TRBV7-9 and TRBJ1-4, with the D gene not confidently named. The sequenced DNA: TGTGCCAGCAGCACTTACCGGAATGAAAAACTGTTTTTT. The resulting protein is CASSTYRNEKLFF.